The clone carrying this TCR beta chain was detected a few times. What it recognizes is unknown. TCRdb re-derived calls from the RT-PCR reads in MiXCR, one entry per CDR3 protein. The repertoire has some 570,000 distinct CDR3 sequences, approximately 11% of them found once; the top ten carry 9.5% to 11%. The data were obtained in a study of response to subunit inactivated influenza vaccine. General study results and limits: The authors offered the suggestion that each seasonal influenza vaccination recruits few new T cells.

The CDR3 has 15 residues. V was clipped by 2 bases and J by 15 bases; unmatched bases: 15. Germline V gives CDR1 MDHEN, CDR2 SYDVKM. A further study also used this sample, focusing on T cells expressing NK-cell markers. Turning to that study: A 5'RACE template switching approach incorporating UMIs was used to make TCR beta cDNA. Sorted CD3+CD56+NKG2C+, CD3+CD56+NKG2C- and CD3+CD56-NKG2C+ T cells provided the TCR beta repertoires. In several experiments, sorting was confined to alpha-beta TCR T cells through use of an anti-gamma-delta TCR antibody. In several donors, dominant clonotypes made up about 25-65% of CD3+CD56-NKG2C+ cells.

This clonotype was obtained from a middle-aged man who received an inactivated influenza vaccine. Sequencing was performed on PBMCs from blood, taken on the day of vaccination. J is TRBJ2-1 and V is TRBV28, with 8 bases that match TRBD2. CDR3 coding DNA: TGTGCCAGCAGTTTACATTCCGGGACTAGGTCCCGCCGGTTCTTC. It encodes CASSLHSGTRSRRFF.